A selection of T cell receptor beta chains follows, all from one sample in a study of T cells in Graves' hyperthyroidism and ophthalmopathy. TCRdb analysed the multiplex PCR reads with MiXCR anew, one entry per CDR3 protein. This table holds approximately 330,000 distinct CDR3 sequences, around 23% found once. The sequencing input was blood. The source is a woman between 50 and 59 years old with Graves' hyperthyroidism. Both conserved end residues are part of each CDR3. D genes are given only for firm matches. Where a row states a size, it is once, few, many or the class of an expanded clone; other rows omit it.

>TRBJ1-2|many|16|TRBV5-1|TRBD1
TGCGCCAGCAGCCTGAAGACAGGGGGGAATTACTATGGCTACACCTTC
CASSLKTGGNYYGYTF
>TRBJ2-7|many|17|TRBV20-1|-
TGCAGTGCTAGAGACCTTAATAAGGGGTCCCTCTCCTACGAGCAGTACTTC
CSARDLNKGSLSYEQYF
>TRBJ2-2|many|14|TRBV12-3/TRBV12-4|-
TGTGCCAGCAGTTTGCTCCCTTTAGGCGGGGAGCTGTTTTTT
CASSLLPLGGELFF
>TRBJ1-2|-|12|TRBV4-2|-
TGTGCCAGCAGCCCCGGACAGACCCTCTACACCTTC
CASSPGQTLYTF
>TRBJ1-2|-|12|TRBV19|-
TGTGCCAGTACCGACAGAGTCTATGGCTACACCTTC
CASTDRVYGYTF
>TRBJ1-2|many|14|TRBV5-1|TRBD1
TGCGCCAGCAGGTCGAACAGGGGCGGCTATGGCTACACCTTC
CASRSNRGGYGYTF
>TRBJ2-6|many|14|TRBV9|-
TGTGCCAGCAGCGTAGGGACCGGGGCCAACGTCCTGACTTTC
CASSVGTGANVLTF
>TRBJ2-3|few|14|TRBV5-1|-
TGCGCCAGCAGCTTGGCGGGAGTTTCAGATACGCAGTATTTT
CASSLAGVSDTQYF
>TRBJ2-5|many|14|TRBV3-1|TRBD2
TGTGCCAGCAGCCAAGCGGGGGGATTCGAGACCCAGTACTTC
CASSQAGGFETQYF
>TRBJ1-3|many|15|TRBV7-8|-
TGTGCCAGCAGCTTAGGTCAGGGGTACGGAAACACCATATATTTT
CASSLGQGYGNTIYF
>TRBJ1-1|-|13|TRBV27|-
TGTGCCAGCTCCTGGGCCGTGAACACTGAAGCTTTCTTT
CASSWAVNTEAFF
>TRBJ2-7|-|14|TRBV20-1|TRBD2
TGCAGTGCTAGCGTGTCTGCGGGAGTATACGAGCAGTACTTC
CSASVSAGVYEQYF
>TRBJ2-7|many|15|TRBV11-3|TRBD2
TGTGCCAGCAGCTCCAACCCGGGAGGGTCCCACGAGCAGTACTTC
CASSSNPGGSHEQYF
>TRBJ1-1|many|13|TRBV10-3|-
TGTGCCACCAAACAGGACCATAACACTGAAGCTTTCTTT
CATKQDHNTEAFF
>TRBJ2-7|many|17|TRBV6-2/TRBV6-3|TRBD2
TGTGCCAGTTCGAAGATTCCGGGACTAGTAGGCCTGGGCGAGCAGTACTTC
CASSKIPGLVGLGEQYF
>TRBJ1-1|many|15|TRBV5-1|TRBD1
TGCGCCAGCAGCCCGACGACAGGGGCGTCCACTGAAGCTTTCTTT
CASSPTTGASTEAFF
>TRBJ1-2|-|13|TRBV9|-
TGTGCCAGCAGCGTCCTAGGGGGATATGGCTACACCTTC
CASSVLGGYGYTF
>TRBJ2-2|many|14|TRBV2|-
TGTGCCAGCATTACGGGTTTGGGCGCCGGGGAGCTGTTTTTT
CASITGLGAGELFF
>TRBJ2-2|-|16|TRBV20-1|-
TGCAGTGCTAGAGTGCTCGGGGAAACGAACACCGGGGAGCTGTTTTTT
CSARVLGETNTGELFF
>TRBJ2-7|-|13|TRBV27|-
TGTGCCAGCAGTACCGGGGTAGCGGACGAGCAGTACTTC
CASSTGVADEQYF
>TRBJ1-6|-|14|TRBV28|-
TGTGCCCCCCCACGGAAATCGAGAGATTCACCCCTCCACTTT
CAPPRKSRDSPLHF
>TRBJ1-5|once|19|TRBV3-1|-
TGTGCCAGCAGCCCCCCAAGGTGGCTTTTGGGGGAAAGCAATCAGCCCCAGCATTTT
CASSPPRWLLGESNQPQHF
>TRBJ2-4|few|13|TRBV20-1|-
TGCAGTGCTAGAGGGCAGAGCAAAGACATTCAGTACTTC
CSARGQSKDIQYF
>TRBJ1-1|-|13|TRBV27|-
TGTGCCAGCAGTTTTAAAGGAGGGGTACCTGCTTTCTTT
CASSFKGGVPAFF
>TRBJ1-2|few|16|TRBV9|TRBD1
TGTGCCAGCAGCAAGGGGACAGTCTTTGCTAACTATGGCTACACCTTC
CASSKGTVFANYGYTF
>TRBJ2-1|many|14|TRBV2|TRBD1
TGTGCCAGCAGGCGGGACAGGTCCTACAATGAGCAGTTCTTC
CASRRDRSYNEQFF
>TRBJ1-5|few|16|TRBV12-3/TRBV12-4|-
TGTGCCAGCAGTTTAGAGTTCGACAGTCACAATCAGCCCCAGCATTTT
CASSLEFDSHNQPQHF
>TRBJ2-7|few|15|TRBV6-5|TRBD1
TGTGCCAGCAGTTACGGCAGACAGGGCGGTTCCGAGCAGTACTTC
CASSYGRQGGSEQYF
>TRBJ2-3|many|12|TRBV20-1|-
TGCAGTGCACGCATAACGCAAGATACGCAGTATTTT
CSARITQDTQYF
>TRBJ2-3|many|15|TRBV12-3/TRBV12-4|-
TGTGCCAGCAGTTTAGGCGGGACCCCCACAGATACGCAGTATTTT
CASSLGGTPTDTQYF
>TRBJ2-2|many|13|TRBV20-1|-
TGCAGTGCTACGCCCAGGAACACCGGGGAGCTGTTTTTT
CSATPRNTGELFF
>TRBJ2-4|-|16|TRBV20-1|TRBD2
TGCAGTGGGGGACTAGCGGGCCGGCTAGCCAAAAACATTCAGTACTTC
CSGGLAGRLAKNIQYF
>TRBJ1-4|many|16|TRBV20-1|-
TGCAGTGCTAGAAAGGATTTAAGAGTAGCTAATGAAAAACTGTTTTTT
CSARKDLRVANEKLFF
>TRBJ1-4|many|18|TRBV7-8|TRBD1
TGTGCCAGCAGCCCCGGAAAGACAGGGCCCGGGAGGAGTGAAAAACTGTTTTTT
CASSPGKTGPGRSEKLFF
>TRBJ2-5|many|14|TRBV7-7|TRBD2
TGTGCTAGCAGCCGGCGGGGGGCTGTAGAGACCCAGTACTTC
CASSRRGAVETQYF
>TRBJ1-2|many|13|TRBV5-1|-
TGCGCCAGCAGCTTGGGGGCACAATATGGCTACACCTTC
CASSLGAQYGYTF
>TRBJ1-1|many|13|TRBV6-5|TRBD1
TGTGCCAGCAGTTCTCAGGGGGGAACTGAAGCTTTCTTT
CASSSQGGTEAFF
>TRBJ2-1|many|15|TRBV12-3/TRBV12-4|TRBD2
TGTGCCAGCAGTTTTTCGTGGGAGGGCAACAATGAGCAGTTCTTC
CASSFSWEGNNEQFF
>TRBJ2-3|-|11|TRBV20-1|TRBD1
TGCAGTGCTTGGGCAGGGGGTACGCAGTATTTT
CSAWAGGTQYF
>TRBJ2-7|few|17|TRBV6-1|-
TGTGCCAGCAGAGGACAAGGTGGGCGGTCGGAGTCCTACGAGCAGTACTTC
CASRGQGGRSESYEQYF
>TRBJ2-3|many|15|TRBV2|TRBD1
TGTGCCAGCGGGGGACAGGGGACTAGCACAGATACGCAGTATTTT
CASGGQGTSTDTQYF
>TRBJ2-3|-|16|TRBV6-4|-
TGTGCCAGCAGTTCAAACATGGGACAAGGCCTGGATACGCAGTATTTT
CASSSNMGQGLDTQYF
>TRBJ2-1|few|17|TRBV10-3|TRBD2
TGTGCCATCAGTGAAGACCCGGGACTAGCGGGAGGCAATGAGCAGTTCTTC
CAISEDPGLAGGNEQFF
>TRBJ1-6|few|15|TRBV3-1|-
TGTGCCAGCAGGATAACCGGGGTGCATAATTCACCCCTCCACTTT
CASRITGVHNSPLHF
>TRBJ2-5|many|16|TRBV12-3/TRBV12-4|TRBD2
TGTGCCAGCAGTCCTGGGACTAGCGGGAGTCGGGAGACCCAGTACTTC
CASSPGTSGSRETQYF
>TRBJ1-5|few|13|TRBV20-1|-
TGCAGTGCTAGAAGATTGGCGAATCAGCCCCAGCATTTT
CSARRLANQPQHF
>TRBJ1-2|once|16|TRBV2|-
TGTGCCAGCAGTGAAATAGGATGGGGACCCAACTATGGCTACACCTTC
CASSEIGWGPNYGYTF
>TRBJ1-1|many|14|TRBV28|TRBD1
TGTGCCAGCAGTTCACCCCCACAGGGGACTGAAGCTTTCTTT
CASSSPPQGTEAFF
>TRBJ1-2|many|15|TRBV20-1|TRBD1
TGCAGTGCTAGAAGGGGGTTGACAGGGCACTATGGCTACACCTTC
CSARRGLTGHYGYTF
>TRBJ2-2|-|14|TRBV5-1|-
TGCGCCAGCAGCCACCTGACAGACACCGGGGAGCTGTTTTTT
CASSHLTDTGELFF
>TRBJ2-7|few|16|TRBV6-5|TRBD2
TGTGTCAGCAGTTCCTCGAGCGGGGGGGCCTCCTACGAGCAGTACTTC
CVSSSSSGGASYEQYF
>TRBJ1-5|-|15|TRBV6-2/TRBV6-3|-
TGTGCCAGTGGGGGTACGGTTAATAGCAATCAGCCCCAGCATTTT
CASGGTVNSNQPQHF
>TRBJ2-5|-|16|TRBV18|-
TGTGCCAGCTCACCACAATCAGGATCGGGGCAAGAGACCCAGTACTTC
CASSPQSGSGQETQYF
>TRBJ1-1|many|13|TRBV5-1|-
TGCGCCAGCAGTGACGCAGGGTACACTGAAGCTTTCTTT
CASSDAGYTEAFF
>TRBJ2-5|many|15|TRBV20-1|TRBD1
TGCAGTGCTAGGGGGAACAGGGGGCTTCTTGAGACCCAGTACTTC
CSARGNRGLLETQYF
>TRBJ1-4|many|14|TRBV29-1|-
TGCAGCGCCCGGACAGCTCGAAGGGGTGAAAAACTGTTTTTT
CSARTARRGEKLFF
>TRBJ2-7|many|13|TRBV3-1|-
TGTGCCAGCAGCCAAGTACAGTCCTACGAGCAGTACTTC
CASSQVQSYEQYF
>TRBJ2-1|-|15|TRBV5-1|-
TGCGCCAGCAGCTTGGACAAAGGGACCTACAATGAGCAGTTCTTC
CASSLDKGTYNEQFF
>TRBJ1-5|-|17|TRBV12-3/TRBV12-4|TRBD1
TGTGCCAGCAGTGCTCTTGGGACAGCTGGCTACAATCAGCCCCAGCATTTT
CASSALGTAGYNQPQHF
>TRBJ1-1|few|15|TRBV20-1|TRBD1
TGCAGTGCTAGAAAACCGGGACAGGTAGGCTCTGAAGCTTTCTTT
CSARKPGQVGSEAFF